This T cell receptor beta chain came from a study of regulatory T cells in long-lasting Graves disease. Findings of the study overall: Repertoires from persistent disease leaned toward TRBV28, TRBJ1-2 and TRBJ2-5.

V shed 5 bases, J shed 1 base, and the junction held 10 bases outside the gene matches. CDR3 length equals 17 residues. Both iRepertoire HTBI primers and Arm-PCR of CDR3 regions were used to build the TCR beta libraries. TCRdb analysed the multiplex PCR reads with MiXCR anew, one entry per CDR3 protein. The data contain around 340,000 distinct CDR3 sequences, about 19% of them seen just once; the ten biggest clones take up 29%. This clonotype was counted at least ten times. Its antigen is still unknown. The time point denotes: persistent/refractory GD, antithyroid drugs over 5 years with positive TRAb. RNA from PBMCs was the source of the TCR library.

Sequenced here: peripheral blood mononuclear cells (PBMCs), sampled when the disease was refractory, from a patient treated with antithyroid drugs. The rearrangement links TRBV12-3 or TRBV12-4 to TRBJ1-3, with 8 bases identical to TRBD1. The sequence was obtained from a female donor with Graves disease. Written as DNA, the CDR3 is TGTGCCAGCAGTCCGGGACAGGCCCAATTTTCTGGAAACACCATATATTTT. Protein: CASSPGQAQFSGNTIYF.